This TCR beta chain was recorded in a study of blood T cell repertoires in COVID-19. Participant-given clinical history determined each cohort assignment. Sequencing was performed with immunoSEQ multiplex PCR; in TCRdb, only in-frame clones are kept and a portion is missing. The table has roughly 360,000 clones, less than 90% seen once. The V and J ends lost 5 bases and 5 bases respectively, with 16 bases between them. Germline CDR1 reads MDHEN; CDR2 reads SYDVKM. This CDR3 is 15 amino acids long. The chain is built from TRBV28 and TRBJ1-5; TRBD1 might be the D (6 bases). What was sequenced was PBMCs or T cells enriched from blood (not recorded which). The TCR sequence derives from a woman aged 50 to 60 who had recovered from COVID-19. The CDR3 nucleotides read TGTGCCAGCAGTGCGGACAGCGGAAAGGATCAGCCCCAGCATTTT. Protein sequence: CASSADSGKDQPQHF.